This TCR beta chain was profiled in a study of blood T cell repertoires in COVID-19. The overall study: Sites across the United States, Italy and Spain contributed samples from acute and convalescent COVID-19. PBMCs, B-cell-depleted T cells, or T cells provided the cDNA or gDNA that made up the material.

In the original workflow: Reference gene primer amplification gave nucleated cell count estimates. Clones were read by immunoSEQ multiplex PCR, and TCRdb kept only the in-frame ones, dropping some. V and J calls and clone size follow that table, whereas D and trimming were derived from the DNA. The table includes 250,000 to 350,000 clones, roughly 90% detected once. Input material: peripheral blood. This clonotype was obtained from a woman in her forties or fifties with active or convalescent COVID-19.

The CDR3 region is CASSSLAGAPYEQYF. In nucleotides, the CDR3 is TGTGCCAGCAGCTCACTAGCGGGAGCACCCTACGAGCAGTACTTC. The rearrangement links TRBV7-2 to TRBJ2-7; TRBD2 matches at 11 bases. The germline CDR1 and CDR2 sequences are SGHTA and FQGNSA. The CDR3 has 15 residues. Trimming at V came to 4 bases and at J to 2 bases, leaving 4 bases not matched to a gene. Complete variable domain (other parts from reference TRBV7-2 and TRBJ2-7): GAGVSQSPSNKVTEKGKDVELRCDPISGHTALYWYRQSLGQGLEFLIYFQGNSAPDKSGLPSDRFSAERTGGSVSTLTIQRTQQEDSAVYLCASSSLAGAPYEQYFGPGTRLTVT.